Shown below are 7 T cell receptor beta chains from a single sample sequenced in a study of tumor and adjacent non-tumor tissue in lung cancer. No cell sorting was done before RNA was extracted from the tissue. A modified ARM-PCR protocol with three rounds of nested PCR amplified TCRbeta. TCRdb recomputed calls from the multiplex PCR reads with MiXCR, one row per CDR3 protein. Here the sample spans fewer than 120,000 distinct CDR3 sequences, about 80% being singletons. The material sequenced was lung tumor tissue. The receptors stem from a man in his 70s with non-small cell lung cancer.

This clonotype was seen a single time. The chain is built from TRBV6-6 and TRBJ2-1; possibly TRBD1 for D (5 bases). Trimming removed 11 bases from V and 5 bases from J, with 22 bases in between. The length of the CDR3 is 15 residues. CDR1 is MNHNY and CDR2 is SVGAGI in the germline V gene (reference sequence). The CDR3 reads CADSYSTGADNEQFF. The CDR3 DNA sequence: TGTGCCGACAGTTACTCGACGGGCGCAGACAATGAGCAGTTCTTC.

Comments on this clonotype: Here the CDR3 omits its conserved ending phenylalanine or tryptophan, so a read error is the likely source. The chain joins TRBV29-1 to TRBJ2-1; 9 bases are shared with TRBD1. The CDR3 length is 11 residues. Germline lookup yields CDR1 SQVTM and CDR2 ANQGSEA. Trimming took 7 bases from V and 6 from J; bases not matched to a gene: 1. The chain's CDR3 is CSGDRVNEQFL. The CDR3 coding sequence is TGCAGCGGGGACAGGGTCAATGAGCAGTTCCTT.

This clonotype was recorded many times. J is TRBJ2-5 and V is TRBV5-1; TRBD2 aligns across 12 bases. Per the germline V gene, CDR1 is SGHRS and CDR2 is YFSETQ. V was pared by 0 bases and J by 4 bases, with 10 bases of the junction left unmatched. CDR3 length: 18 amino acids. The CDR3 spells CASSLEGLAGNPRETQYF. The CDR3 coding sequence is TGCGCCAGCAGCTTGGAAGGACTAGCGGGGAACCCCAGAGAGACCCAGTACTTC.

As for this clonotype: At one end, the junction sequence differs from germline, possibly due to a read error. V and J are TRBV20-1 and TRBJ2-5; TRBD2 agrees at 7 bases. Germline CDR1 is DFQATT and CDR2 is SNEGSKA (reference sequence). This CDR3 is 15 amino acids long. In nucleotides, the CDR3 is TGCAGTGCTATAATCCCCCTAGCGGCTCAAGATACCCAGTACTTC. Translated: CSAIIPLAAQDTQYF.

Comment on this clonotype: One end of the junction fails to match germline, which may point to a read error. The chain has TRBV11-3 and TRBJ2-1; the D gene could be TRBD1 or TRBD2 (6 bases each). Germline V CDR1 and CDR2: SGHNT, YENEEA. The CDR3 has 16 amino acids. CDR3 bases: TGTGTCAGCAGCTTAGATGCCACGCGGGGCAGGGGTGAGCAGTTCTTC. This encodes CVSSLDATRGRGEQFF.

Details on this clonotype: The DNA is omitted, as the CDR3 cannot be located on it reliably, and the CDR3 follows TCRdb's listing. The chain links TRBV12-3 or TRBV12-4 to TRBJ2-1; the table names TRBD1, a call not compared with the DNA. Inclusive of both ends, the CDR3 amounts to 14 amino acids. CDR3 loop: CASILGWGYNEQFF.

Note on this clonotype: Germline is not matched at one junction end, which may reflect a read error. CDR3 nucleotides: TGTGCCAGCAGTTTCTCCAGAAGGAGAGGAACAGATACGCAGAAATTT. Amino acid sequence: CASSFSRRRGTDTQKF. This rearrangement joins TRBV28 to TRBJ2-3, with D uncertain. This CDR3 is built from 16 residues. Germline V gives CDR1 MDHEN, CDR2 SYDVKM. The variable domain in full, completed from reference TRBV28 and TRBJ2-3, reads DVKVTQSSRYLVKRTGEKVFLECVQDMDHENMFWYRQDPGLGLRLIYFSYDVKMKEKGDIPEGYSVSREKKERFSLILESASTNQTSMYLCASSFSRRRGTDTQKFGPGTRLTVL.